This TCR beta chain is from a study of response to subunit inactivated influenza vaccine. Study conclusions and caveats: Each seasonal flu vaccination may recruit only limited new T cells, authors suggested.

Germline trimming cut 6 bases from V and 9 bases from J; bases unmatched to any gene: 5. The CDR3 sequence is 12 residues long. Germline CDR1 and CDR2: DFQATT and SNEGSKA (reference sequence). This clonotype was observed a handful of times. Its antigen is not identified. TCRdb ran MiXCR on the RT-PCR reads and lists one entry per CDR3 protein. This sample yields approximately 500,000 distinct CDR3 sequences, of which roughly 13% are seen a single time; about an eighth belongs to the top ten. The gene calls are TRBV20-1 and TRBJ2-1; 10 nucleotides agree with TRBD2. Sequencing used PBMCs from blood, obtained about 40 days after vaccination. The receptor's source is a man aged 50 to 59 who received an inactivated influenza vaccine. CDR3 nucleotides: TGCAGTGCCCCCGGACTAGCGGCTGAGCAGTTCTTC. It codes for CSAPGLAAEQFF.